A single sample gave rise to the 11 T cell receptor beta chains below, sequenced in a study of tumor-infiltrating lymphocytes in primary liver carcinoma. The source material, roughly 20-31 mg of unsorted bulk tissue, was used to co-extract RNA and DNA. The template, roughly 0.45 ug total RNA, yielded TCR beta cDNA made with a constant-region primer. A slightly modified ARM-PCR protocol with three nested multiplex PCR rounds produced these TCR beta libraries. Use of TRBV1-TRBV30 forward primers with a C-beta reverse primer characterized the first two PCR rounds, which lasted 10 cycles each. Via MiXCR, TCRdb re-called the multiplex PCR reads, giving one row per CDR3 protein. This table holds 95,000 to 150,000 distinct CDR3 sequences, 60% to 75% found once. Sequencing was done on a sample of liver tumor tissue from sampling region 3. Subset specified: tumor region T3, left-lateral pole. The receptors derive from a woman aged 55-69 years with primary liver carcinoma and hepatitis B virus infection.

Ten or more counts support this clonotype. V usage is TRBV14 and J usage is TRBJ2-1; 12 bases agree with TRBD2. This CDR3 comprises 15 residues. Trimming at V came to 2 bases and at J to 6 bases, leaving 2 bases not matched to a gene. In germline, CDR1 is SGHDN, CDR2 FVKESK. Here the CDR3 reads CASSQLTSGSNEQFF. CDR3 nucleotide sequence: TGTGCCAGCAGCCAACTGACTAGCGGGAGCAATGAGCAGTTCTTC.

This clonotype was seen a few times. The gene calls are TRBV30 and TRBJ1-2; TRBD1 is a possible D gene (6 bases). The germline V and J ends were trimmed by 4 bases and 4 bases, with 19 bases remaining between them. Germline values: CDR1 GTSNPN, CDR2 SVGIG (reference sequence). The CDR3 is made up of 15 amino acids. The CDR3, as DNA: TGTGCCTGGATGCTGTCGGGGGCGGGGGTCTATGGCTACACCTTC. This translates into CAWMLSGAGVYGYTF.

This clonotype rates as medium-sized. CDR3 DNA sequence: TGTGCCAGCAGGTTCAGGGTTACGAACACTGAAGCTTTCTTT. Amino acids: CASRFRVTNTEAFF. The rearrangement links TRBV11-2 to TRBJ1-1, with D perhaps TRBD1 (5 bases). CDR3 length: 14 amino acids. Between the trimmed V and J ends, which lost 6 bases and 1 base, there was a span of 12 bases. Germline CDR1 and CDR2: SGHAT and FQNNGV.

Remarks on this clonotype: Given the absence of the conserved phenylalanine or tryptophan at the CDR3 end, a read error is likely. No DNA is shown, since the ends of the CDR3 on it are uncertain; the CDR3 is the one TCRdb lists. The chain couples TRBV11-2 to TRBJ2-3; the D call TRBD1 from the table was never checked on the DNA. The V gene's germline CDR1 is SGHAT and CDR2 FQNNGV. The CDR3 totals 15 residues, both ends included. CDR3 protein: CASSRPGRMGDRKYL.

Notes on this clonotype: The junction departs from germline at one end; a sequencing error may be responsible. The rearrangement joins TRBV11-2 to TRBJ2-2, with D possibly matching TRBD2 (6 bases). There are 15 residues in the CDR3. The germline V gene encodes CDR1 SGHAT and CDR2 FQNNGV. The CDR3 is CASSSRLVGSGELFF. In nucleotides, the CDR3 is TGTGCCAGCAGCTCCAGACTAGTGGGGTCGGGGGAGCTGTTCTTC.

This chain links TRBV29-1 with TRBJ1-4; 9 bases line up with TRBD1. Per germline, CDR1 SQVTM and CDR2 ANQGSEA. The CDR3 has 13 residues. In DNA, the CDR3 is TGCAACGGTACGACAGGGGGGAATGAAAAACTGTTTTTT. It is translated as CNGTTGGNEKLFF.

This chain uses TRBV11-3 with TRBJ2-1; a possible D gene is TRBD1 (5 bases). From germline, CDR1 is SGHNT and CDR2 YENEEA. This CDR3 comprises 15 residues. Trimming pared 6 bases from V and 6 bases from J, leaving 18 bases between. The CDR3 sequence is CASRQAAGTANEQFF. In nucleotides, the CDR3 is TGTGCCAGCAGACAGGCGGCAGGAACCGCCAATGAGCAGTTCTTC.

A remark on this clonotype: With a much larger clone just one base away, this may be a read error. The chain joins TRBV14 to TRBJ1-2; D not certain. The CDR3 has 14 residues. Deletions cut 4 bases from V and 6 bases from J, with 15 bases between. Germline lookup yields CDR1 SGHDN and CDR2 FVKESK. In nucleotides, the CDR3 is TGTGCCAGCAGCCTAGGTTATCCGGGAGATGGCTACACCTTC. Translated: CASSLGYPGDGYTF. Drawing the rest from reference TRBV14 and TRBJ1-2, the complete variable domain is EAGVTQFPSHSVIEKGQTVTLRCDPISGHDNLYWYRRVMGKEIKFLLHFVKESKQDESGMPNNRFLAERTGGTYSTLKVQPAELEDSGVYFCASSLGYPGDGYTFGSGTRLTVV.

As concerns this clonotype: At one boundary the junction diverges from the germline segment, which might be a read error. DNA of the CDR3: TGTGCCAGCAGCTTCACCCGACAGGCTGCAACTAAAGAAAAACTGCTTTTT. Amino acid sequence: CASSFTRQAATKEKLLF. The chain links TRBV11-2 to TRBJ1-4, with D possibly being TRBD1 (6 bases). The CDR3 spans 17 residues. CDR1 SGHAT and CDR2 FQNNGV come from the germline V gene.

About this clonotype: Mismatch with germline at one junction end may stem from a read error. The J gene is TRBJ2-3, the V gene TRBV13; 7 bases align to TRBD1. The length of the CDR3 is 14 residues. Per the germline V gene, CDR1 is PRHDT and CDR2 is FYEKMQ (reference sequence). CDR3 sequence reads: CVSSHRGYTDTQYF. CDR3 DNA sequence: TGTGTCAGCAGCCACAGGGGTTACACAGATACGCAGTATTTT.

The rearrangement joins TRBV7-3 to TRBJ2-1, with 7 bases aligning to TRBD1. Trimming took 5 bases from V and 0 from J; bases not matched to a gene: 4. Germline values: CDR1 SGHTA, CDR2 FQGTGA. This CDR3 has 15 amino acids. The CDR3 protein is CASSRSGGSYNEQFF. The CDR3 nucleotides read TGTGCCAGCAGCCGCTCAGGGGGCTCCTACAATGAGCAGTTCTTC. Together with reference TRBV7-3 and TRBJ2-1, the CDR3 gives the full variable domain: GAGVSQTPSNKVTEKGKYVELRCDPISGHTALYWYRQSLGQGPEFLIYFQGTGAADDSGLPNDRFFAVRPEGSVSTLKIQRTERGDSAVYLCASSRSGGSYNEQFFGPGTRLTVL.